A single sample gave rise to the 26 T cell receptor beta chains below, sequenced in a study of T cell therapy after organ transplantation. Antigens of these TCRs are unknown. Some clones are missing from TCRdb's copy, which holds only in-frame ones; the method was immunoSEQ multiplex PCR. The repertoire holds 45,000 to 50,000 clones, with 94% as singletons. The sequencing used CD8+ T cells from blood, collected before autologous CMV-specific T cell therapy. Source of these receptors: a human patient who had received a solid organ transplant and had CMV disease.

V is TRBV27 and J is TRBJ1-2; tentative D call: TRBD1 (6 bases). CDR3 length: 15 residues. Germline CDR1 is MNHEY and CDR2 is SMNVEV (reference sequence). The V end was cut by 6 bases, the J end by 4 bases, with 18 bases between. The CDR3 DNA sequence: TGTGCCAGCAGCCACAGGGTGGGTCAGGGCTATGGCTACACCTTC. This translates into CASSHRVGQGYGYTF.

The V and J genes are TRBV27 and TRBJ2-3; D gene unclear. The CDR3 is 14 residues long. Germline assignment: CDR1 MNHEY and CDR2 SMNVEV (reference sequence). The chain's CDR3 is CTAALSSSTDTQYF. CDR3 in DNA: TGTACGGCGGCCCTCTCCTCTAGCACAGATACGCAGTATTTT.

This rearrangement joins TRBV5-1 to TRBJ1-6; the D is unclear. This CDR3 contains 17 residues. Trimming cost V 0 bases and J 14 bases, with 24 bases left between them. Germline CDR1 SGHRS, CDR2 YFSETQ. CDR3 loop: CASSLVGGESRYRSLHF. The CDR3 nucleotides read TGCGCCAGCAGCTTGGTAGGTGGGGAAAGCCGATATAGATCCCTCCACTTT.

The chain couples TRBV7-8 to TRBJ1-1; 7 bases are a match to TRBD1. This CDR3 region has 16 residues. V shed 2 bases and J 1 base; nucleotides not matched to a gene: 7. CDR1 and CDR2 from the germline V gene are SGHVS and FQNEAQ. In DNA form, the CDR3 reads TGTGCCAGCAGCTTAAAAGGGGGCCAGTGGAACACTGAAGCTTTCTTT. It specifies CASSLKGGQWNTEAFF.

The chain couples TRBV11-2 to TRBJ2-3; 16 positions match TRBD2. CDR1 is SGHAT and CDR2 is FQNNGV in the germline V gene. The CDR3 spans 18 residues. V was pared by 5 bases and J by 5 bases, with 10 bases of the junction left unmatched. The CDR3 sequence: CASSPPRGLAGGIDTQYF. CDR3 coding DNA: TGTGCCAGCAGCCCCCCTCGGGGACTAGCGGGAGGGATAGATACGCAGTATTTT. Together with reference TRBV11-2 and TRBJ2-3, the CDR3 gives the full variable domain: EAGVAQSPRYKIIEKRQSVAFWCNPISGHATLYWYQQILGQGPKLLIQFQNNGVVDDSQLPKDRFSAERLKGVDSTLKIQPAKLEDSAVYLCASSPPRGLAGGIDTQYFGPGTRLTVL.

The rearrangement uses TRBV19 and TRBJ1-1; D might be TRBD1 (5 bases). Germline V gives CDR1 LNHDA, CDR2 SQIVND (reference sequence). CDR3 size: 15 residues. V gave up 10 bases and J gave up 0 bases, with 18 bases separating them. The chain's CDR3 is CATHSQGSLNTEAFF. In DNA, the CDR3 is TGTGCCACCCATTCCCAGGGCAGCCTGAACACTGAAGCTTTCTTT.

The chain links TRBV21-1 to TRBJ1-2; TRBD1 was called by the table and not checked on the DNA. TRBV21-1 is labeled a pseudogene. This CDR3 is built from 15 residues. CDR3 loop: CASSEQGGQGDGYTF. The DNA for the CDR3 is TGTGCCAGCAGCGAACAGGGCGGACAGGGGGATGGCTACACCTTC.

The V and J genes are TRBV7-2 and TRBJ1-3; D ambiguous. Germline lookup yields CDR1 SGHTA and CDR2 FQGNSA. Trimming shortened V by 2 bases and J by 6 bases, and 11 bases separated the two germline ends. The CDR3 spans 14 residues. CDR3 loop: CASSLRGRENTIYF. DNA for the CDR3: TGTGCCAGCAGCTTACGAGGGAGAGAAAACACCATATATTTT.

The genes are TRBV7-9 and TRBJ2-7; 7 bases are a match to TRBD1. This CDR3 is 16 amino acids long. Germline V gene data show CDR1 as SEHNR and CDR2 as FQNEAQ (reference sequence). After removal of 4 bases from V and 0 bases from J, the junction contained 9 bases not matched to a gene. CDR3 DNA sequence: TGTGCCAGCAGCTCAACGTATGGGGACAGCTCCTACGAGCAGTACTTC. It encodes CASSSTYGDSSYEQYF.

This rearrangement joins TRBV4-1 to TRBJ2-5; 10 bases fit TRBD2. With the DNA end fitting TRBJ2-7 better, the J assignment may be wrong. In germline, CDR1 is MGHRA, CDR2 YSYEKL. The CDR3 length is 16 residues. The CDR3 is CASSQVVAGGDYEQYF. CDR3 nucleotide sequence: TGCGCCAGCAGCCAAGTGGTAGCGGGAGGTGACTACGAGCAGTACTTC.

The chain links TRBV19 to TRBJ1-2; 7 bases align to TRBD1. The CDR3 consists of 15 residues. Germline-derived CDR1 and CDR2 are LNHDA and SQIVND (reference sequence). The V segment lost 7 bases and the J segment 4 bases; nucleotides outside the gene matches: 12. DNA for the CDR3: TGTGCCAGTACCGATTCCGCCAGGGGGATCTATGGCTACACCTTC. Amino acids: CASTDSARGIYGYTF. The variable domain in full, completed from reference TRBV19 and TRBJ1-2, reads DGGITQSPKYLFRKEGQNVTLSCEQNLNHDAMYWYRQDPGQGLRLIYYSQIVNDFQKGDIAEGYSVSREKKESFPLTVTSAQKNPTAFYLCASTDSARGIYGYTFGSGTRLTVV.

The CDR3 bases are TGTGCCAGCTCACCCCCGACAGGGAACTACGAGCAGTACTTC. This gives the protein CASSPPTGNYEQYF. The J gene is TRBJ2-7, the V gene TRBV18; the match to TRBD1 covers 7 bases. The V gene end was trimmed by 3 bases and the J gene end by 3 bases; junction bases not matched to a gene: 5. In germline, CDR1 is KGHSH, CDR2 LQKENI. There are 14 residues in the CDR3.

The chain joins TRBV4-1 to TRBJ1-2; D perhaps matches TRBD1 (6 bases). The V end lost 3 bases, the J end lost 4 bases, and 18 bases lay between the germline ends. The germline gives CDR1 MGHRA, CDR2 YSYEKL. The CDR3 has 16 residues. The DNA for the CDR3 is TGCGCCAGCAGCCAGGGTCAAGGACAGCTTCTCTATGGCTACACCTTC. Protein product: CASSQGQGQLLYGYTF.

The rearrangement links TRBV7-9 to TRBJ2-1, with 13 bases fitting TRBD2. Germline CDR1 is SEHNR and CDR2 is FQNEAQ (reference sequence). J gave up 7 bases and V 4 bases, and 10 bases lay outside the gene matches. This CDR3 region has 17 residues. The CDR3 loop is CASSYVLAGGPGNEQFF. CDR3 in DNA: TGTGCCAGCAGCTATGTACTAGCGGGAGGGCCTGGAAATGAGCAGTTCTTC.

This CDR3 reads CATRDSRSYNEQFF. In DNA, the CDR3 is TGTGCCACCAGGGACAGCCGATCCTACAATGAGCAGTTCTTC. The chain has TRBV19 and TRBJ2-1; 7 bases match TRBD1. The CDR3 has 14 amino acids. Trimming removed 10 bases from V and 1 base from J; junction bases left unmatched: 7. The germline gives CDR1 LNHDA, CDR2 SQIVND (reference sequence).

The V gene is TRBV6-5, the J gene TRBJ2-7, with D possibly matching TRBD1 (6 bases). V lost 11 bases to trimming and J lost 5 bases, with 19 bases between them. Germline CDR1 is MNHEY and CDR2 is SVGAGI. The CDR3 sequence is 13 residues long. The CDR3 nucleotides read TGTGCCCCACCCGCGTCTACAGGGAACGAGCAGTACTTC. Translating it yields CAPPASTGNEQYF.

The chain couples TRBV19 to TRBJ1-3; D might be TRBD1 (5 bases). Germline lookup yields CDR1 LNHDA and CDR2 SQIVND (reference sequence). CDR3 length: 15 amino acids. Trimming took off 3 bases at V and 2 bases at J, with 11 bases between the two ends. The CDR3 nucleotides read TGTGCCAGTAGTATCCAGCCCAGGGCTGGAAACACCATATATTTT. It codes for CASSIQPRAGNTIYF.

The rearrangement uses TRBV15 and TRBJ2-7; 8 bases are shared with TRBD2. The CDR3 length is 16 residues. From germline, CDR1 is LNHNV and CDR2 YYDKDF (reference sequence). V was pared by 0 bases and J by 5 bases, with 9 bases of the junction left unmatched. The CDR3 nucleotides are TGTGCCACCAGCAGAGATTGGGCGGGGGGCGGCGACGAGCAGTACTTC. Its translation is CATSRDWAGGGDEQYF.

The rearrangement joins TRBV4-3 to TRBJ1-2; the D is unclear. Trimming took off 0 bases at V and 1 base at J, with 12 bases between the two ends. The CDR3 length is 16 residues. Germline values: CDR1 LGHNA, CDR2 YSLEER. DNA for the CDR3: TGCGCCAGCAGCCAAGACTTATATTCCCATAACTATGGCTACACCTTC. It translates to CASSQDLYSHNYGYTF.

The J gene is TRBJ2-7, the V gene TRBV19, with 10 bases lining up with TRBD1. The V segment lost 5 bases and the J segment 4 bases; nucleotides outside the gene matches: 8. CDR1 and CDR2 (germline): LNHDA, SQIVND (reference sequence). CDR3 size: 15 residues. CDR3 in DNA: TGTGCCAGTAGTCGGACACCGGGACAGGGGTACGAGCAGTACTTC. As protein: CASSRTPGQGYEQYF.

This clone was detected only once. V and J are TRBV29-1 and TRBJ1-5; D might be TRBD1 (5 bases). The CDR3 consists of 12 residues. From germline, CDR1 is SQVTM and CDR2 ANQGSEA. The ends were cut back, 4 bases at V and 5 bases at J, with 9 bases in the middle. CDR3 nucleotide sequence: TGCAGCGTTGGTGTCAGGGATCAGCCCCAGCATTTT. Its translation: CSVGVRDQPQHF.

V is TRBV5-1 and J is TRBJ2-7; 9 nucleotides match TRBD1. V dropped 0 bases and J dropped 4; count of bases not matched to a gene: 5. The CDR3 loop spans 15 amino acids. Germline-derived CDR1 and CDR2 are SGHRS and YFSETQ. CDR3 in amino acids: CASSLAQGAMYEQYF. CDR3 bases: TGCGCCAGCAGCTTGGCACAGGGGGCTATGTACGAGCAGTACTTC. Full variable domain (rest looked up from reference TRBV5-1 and TRBJ2-7): KAGVTQTPRYLIKTRGQQVTLSCSPISGHRSVSWYQQTPGQGLQFLFEYFSETQRNKGNFPGRFSGRQFSNSRSEMNVSTLELGDSALYLCASSLAQGAMYEQYFGPGTRLTVT.

This rearrangement joins TRBV28 to TRBJ1-2; D remains unclear. CDR3 length: 16 residues. Trimming removed 4 bases from V and 0 bases from J, with 15 bases in between. CDR1 is MDHEN, CDR2 SYDVKM, per germline. In DNA form, the CDR3 reads TGTGCCAGCAGTTCCCCTAACTGGGGAGCTAACTATGGCTACACCTTC. It is translated as CASSSPNWGANYGYTF.

This chain uses TRBV5-5 with TRBJ2-2; TRBD2 matches at 8 bases. The CDR3 totals 18 residues. CDR1 and CDR2 (germline): SGHKS, YYEKEE (reference sequence). The V segment lost 1 base and the J segment 2 bases; nucleotides outside the gene matches: 10. The chain's CDR3 is CASSLSFGTSGNTGELFF. DNA of the CDR3: TGTGCCAGCAGCTTGAGTTTCGGTACTAGCGGAAACACCGGGGAGCTGTTTTTT.

The rearrangement links TRBV14 to TRBJ1-5; 7 positions agree with TRBD1. The V and J ends lost 5 bases and 7 bases, in that order; junction bases with no gene match: 5. The CDR3 has 13 residues. Per germline, CDR1 SGHDN and CDR2 FVKESK. CDR3 region: CASSGAGGQPQHF. DNA of the CDR3: TGTGCCAGCAGCGGGGCAGGGGGACAGCCCCAGCATTTT.

This clone appeared a single time. The chain couples TRBV7-8 to TRBJ2-7; D is unclear. The CDR3 consists of 13 residues. The V end was cut by 1 base, the J end by 6 bases, with 10 bases between. Germline assignment: CDR1 SGHVS and CDR2 FQNEAQ. The CDR3 DNA reads as TGTGCCAGCAGCTTAGAGGACGTTCTCGAGCAGTACTTC. As protein: CASSLEDVLEQYF. Full variable domain (remainder filled in from reference TRBV7-8 and TRBJ2-7): GAGVSQSPRYKVAKRGQDVALRCDPISGHVSLFWYQQALGQGPEFLTYFQNEAQLDKSGLPSDRFFAERPEGSVSTLKIQRTQQEDSAVYLCASSLEDVLEQYFGPGTRLTVT.